This T cell receptor (beta chain) was identified in a study of human T cells and chemical hapten exposure. Time point denoted: patch test 1, 2 weeks after DPC sensitization. The sample's treatment: therapeutic diphenylcyclopropenone sensitization with weekly scalp DPC. Via MiXCR, TCRdb re-called the RACE reads, giving one row per CDR3 protein. The sample has 380,000 or so distinct CDR3 sequences; roughly 5% are singletons. This clonotype was counted between two and nine times. Germline V gene sequence: CDR1 MDHEN, CDR2 SYDVKM. The V gene end was trimmed by 4 bases and the J gene end by 7 bases; junction bases not matched to a gene: 15. The CDR3 loop spans 16 amino acids.

This sequence was found in a woman between 50 and 59 years old with alopecia areata. Some clones in this sample may be carry-over from other donors' samples. Sequenced here: whole blood, sampled in connection with sensitization to the hapten diphenylcyclopropenone (DPC). The V gene is TRBV28, the J gene TRBJ1-1; TRBD1 matches at 7 bases. CDR3 protein: CASSSEQGQGIFEAFF. CDR3 DNA: TGTGCCAGCAGTTCTGAACAGGGGCAAGGGATCTTTGAAGCTTTCTTT.